The 24 T cell receptor beta chains below come from one sample, sequenced in a study of blood T cell repertoires in COVID-19. Sequenced by immunoSEQ multiplex PCR; TCRdb stores in-frame clones only, minus some. The sample lists a few hundred thousand clones, about nine tenths seen once, with 3% in the top ten. Sequenced material: peripheral blood. The receptor source for this set is a woman aged 30 to 39 with active or convalescent COVID-19.

The chain recombines TRBV7-3 with TRBJ2-3, with D possibly being TRBD1 (5 bases). In germline, CDR1 is SGHTA, CDR2 FQGTGA. This CDR3 is 14 amino acids long. Trimming left V 3 bases short and J 2 bases short, with 9 bases between. In DNA form, the CDR3 reads TGTGCCAGCAGCTTTAAGGGGCTCACAGATACGCAGTATTTT. It yields the protein CASSFKGLTDTQYF.

This CDR3 is CVLRGSNQPQHF. The CDR3 bases are TGTGTCTTGAGGGGGAGCAATCAGCCCCAGCATTTT. The chain is built from TRBV27 and TRBJ1-5; a possible D gene is TRBD1 (6 bases). This CDR3 comprises 12 residues. From germline, CDR1 is MNHEY and CDR2 SMNVEV (reference sequence).

V and J are TRBV14 and TRBJ2-1, with D possibly TRBD2 on 6 matching bases. This CDR3 is built from 12 residues. Trimming removed 5 bases from V and 7 bases from J, with 9 bases in between. CDR1 and CDR2 from the germline V gene are SGHDN and FVKESK. The CDR3 loop reads CASSSGGNEQFF. The CDR3 DNA follows: TGTGCCAGCAGCTCCGGAGGGAATGAGCAGTTCTTC.

V gene TRBV28 combines with J gene TRBJ1-2; D not certain. The CDR3 consists of 11 residues. The germline V gene has CDR1 MDHEN and CDR2 SYDVKM. V was cut by 6 bases and J by 4 bases, with 6 bases left in between. The chain's CDR3 is CASSGFYGYTF. The CDR3 DNA sequence: TGTGCCAGCAGCGGGTTCTATGGCTACACCTTC.

V is TRBV27 and J is TRBJ1-1; 8 bases are a match to TRBD1. Germline CDR1 reads MNHEY; CDR2 reads SMNVEV (reference sequence). V lost 1 base, J lost 1 base, and 2 bases stayed unmatched. The CDR3 extends over 15 amino acids. In DNA, the CDR3 is TGTGCCAGCAGTTTATTTGGACAGGGGAACACTGAAGCTTTCTTT. This encodes CASSLFGQGNTEAFF.

This chain connects TRBV19 to TRBJ2-2; D ambiguous. With 1 base removed from V and 4 bases from J, the gap between germline ends came to 7 bases. The germline V gene encodes CDR1 LNHDA and CDR2 SQIVND (reference sequence). The CDR3 covers 14 residues. The CDR3 reads CASSIALSTGELFF. The CDR3 DNA is TGTGCCAGTAGTATAGCACTCTCCACCGGGGAGCTGTTTTTT.

The chain couples TRBV19 to TRBJ2-1; TRBD2 matches 9 bases. This CDR3 is 14 amino acids long. The ends lost 4 bases at V and 4 bases at J; junction bases unmatched: 2. Germline CDR1 reads LNHDA; CDR2 reads SQIVND (reference sequence). The CDR3 loop reads CASSTSGEYNEQFF. CDR3 bases: TGTGCCAGTAGTACTAGCGGGGAGTACAATGAGCAGTTCTTC. Using reference TRBV19 and TRBJ2-1 for the parts outside the CDR3, the full variable domain is DGGITQSPKYLFRKEGQNVTLSCEQNLNHDAMYWYRQDPGQGLRLIYYSQIVNDFQKGDIAEGYSVSREKKESFPLTVTSAQKNPTAFYLCASSTSGEYNEQFFGPGTRLTVL.

The chain has TRBV11-3 and TRBJ2-5, with a possible D match to TRBD2 (8 bases). Germline V gene data show CDR1 as SGHNT and CDR2 as YENEEA. This CDR3 is built from 18 residues. With 3 bases removed from V and 1 base from J, the gap between germline ends came to 21 bases. The CDR3: CASSFREGTAFTQETQYF. The CDR3 DNA is TGTGCCAGCAGCTTCCGGGAGGGGACAGCCTTTACCCAAGAGACCCAGTACTTC. Full variable domain (outside the CDR3, taken from reference TRBV11-3 and TRBJ2-5): EAGVVQSPRYKIIEKKQPVAFWCNPISGHNTLYWYLQNLGQGPELLIRYENEEAVDDSQLPKDRFSAERLKGVDSTLKIQPAELGDSAVYLCASSFREGTAFTQETQYFGPGTRLLVL.

The chain joins TRBV7-8 to TRBJ2-5; TRBD1 agrees at 7 bases. V lost 2 bases, J lost 10 bases, and 4 bases stayed unmatched. From germline, CDR1 is SGHVS and CDR2 FQNEAQ. CDR3 length equals 12 residues. CDR3 protein: CASSLPAGGQYF. As DNA, the CDR3 is TGTGCCAGCAGCTTACCCGCAGGGGGCCAGTACTTC.

V gene TRBV6-2 or TRBV6-3 combines with J gene TRBJ2-1, with a possible D match to TRBD2 (6 bases). CDR3 size: 16 residues. With 2 bases removed from V and 5 bases from J, the gap between germline ends came to 16 bases. In germline, CDR1 is MNHEY, CDR2 SVGEGT. The CDR3 region is CASSYRGFRGNNEQFF. As DNA, the CDR3 is TGTGCCAGCAGTTACCGGGGGTTCCGGGGAAACAATGAGCAGTTCTTC.

The rearrangement uses TRBV5-5 and TRBJ2-3; 7 bases fit TRBD1. Per the germline V gene, CDR1 is SGHKS and CDR2 is YYEKEE (reference sequence). This CDR3 region has 15 residues. Losses at the gene ends were 0 bases for V and 2 bases for J; bases not matched to a gene: 3. The CDR3 nucleotides read TGTGCCAGCAGCTTGGACAGGGGAAACACAGATACGCAGTATTTT. Its translation is CASSLDRGNTDTQYF.

The chain is built from TRBV10-3 and TRBJ1-1; D not resolved. Trimming removed 5 bases at V and 4 bases at J, with 5 bases between. Germline lookup yields CDR1 ENHRY and CDR2 SYGVKD. This CDR3 has 11 residues. The DNA for the CDR3 is TGTGCCATCAGTTCCTTCACTGAAGCTTTCTTT. Its translation: CAISSFTEAFF.

This chain uses TRBV19 with TRBJ1-5; D not resolved. The CDR3 length is 15 residues. Trimming took 0 bases from V and 0 from J, leaving 6 bases between them. Germline V gives CDR1 LNHDA, CDR2 SQIVND (reference sequence). The chain's CDR3 is CASSIEQNSNQPQHF. CDR3 in DNA: TGTGCCAGTAGTATAGAACAGAATAGCAATCAGCCCCAGCATTTT. Looking up the rest from reference TRBV19 and TRBJ1-5 gives the full variable domain: DGGITQSPKYLFRKEGQNVTLSCEQNLNHDAMYWYRQDPGQGLRLIYYSQIVNDFQKGDIAEGYSVSREKKESFPLTVTSAQKNPTAFYLCASSIEQNSNQPQHFGDGTRLSIL.

This chain joins TRBV7-9 and TRBJ2-2; 14 nucleotides match TRBD2. The germline CDR1 and CDR2 sequences are SEHNR and FQNEAQ (reference sequence). The CDR3 contains 17 residues. V shed 3 bases and J 5 bases; nucleotides not matched to a gene: 5. The CDR3 bases are TGTGCCAGCAGCTTCGGGACTAGCGGGGGCTCAACCGGGGAGCTGTTTTTT. Translated, it gives CASSFGTSGGSTGELFF.

The CDR3 loop is CSVVVGAQETQYF. The CDR3 DNA reads as TGCAGCGTTGTGGTCGGAGCCCAAGAGACCCAGTACTTC. This rearrangement joins TRBV29-1 to TRBJ2-5; unclear D gene. The CDR3 length is 13 residues. V was pared by 4 bases and J by 1 base, with 10 bases between. Germline CDR1 and CDR2: SQVTM and ANQGSEA.

The chain recombines TRBV24-1 with TRBJ2-3; D is undetermined. This CDR3 spans 13 amino acids. Germline values: CDR1 KGHDR, CDR2 SFDVKD. The V end was cut by 2 bases, the J end by 0 bases, with 2 bases between. The CDR3, as DNA: TGTGCCACCAGTGATTCTAGCACAGATACGCAGTATTTT. This codes for CATSDSSTDTQYF.

The gene calls are TRBV7-2 and TRBJ1-2, with 7 bases that match TRBD1. Germline lookup yields CDR1 SGHTA and CDR2 FQGNSA. Trimming cost V 4 bases and J 4 bases; bases outside gene matches: 12. This CDR3 spans 16 amino acids. CDR3 residues: CASSSRGPPGGYGYTF. CDR3 nucleotides: TGTGCCAGCAGCTCCAGGGGACCACCAGGGGGCTATGGCTACACCTTC.

This clone was seen a handful of times. CDR3 DNA: TGCGCCAGCAGCCAACAGGGCGGCTATGGCTACACCTTC. Its translation: CASSQQGGYGYTF. The chain uses TRBV4-3 and TRBJ1-2; a possible D gene is TRBD1 (5 bases). Germline CDR1 reads LGHNA; CDR2 reads YSLEER. The CDR3 runs 13 residues. V dropped 2 bases and J dropped 4 bases, with 8 bases sitting between them.

The table lists this clone with a count of one. The chain couples TRBV28 to TRBJ1-5; D might be TRBD1 (5 bases). V was shortened by 9 bases and J by 0 bases, with 9 bases between the two germline ends. The CDR3 length is 13 residues. CDR1 MDHEN and CDR2 SYDVKM come from the germline V gene. The CDR3 sequence: CASDSDSNQPQHF. The CDR3 DNA sequence: TGTGCCAGTGACAGTGATAGCAATCAGCCCCAGCATTTT. The complete variable domain, with remaining parts taken from reference TRBV28 and TRBJ1-5, reads DVKVTQSSRYLVKRTGEKVFLECVQDMDHENMFWYRQDPGLGLRLIYFSYDVKMKEKGDIPEGYSVSREKKERFSLILESASTNQTSMYLCASDSDSNQPQHFGDGTRLSIL.

This clone has a single count. The chain has TRBV28 and TRBJ2-1; TRBD2 agrees at 7 bases. The germline V gene has CDR1 MDHEN and CDR2 SYDVKM. This CDR3 region has 15 residues. V lost 5 bases to trimming and J lost 3 bases; unmatched junction nucleotides: 7. For the CDR3, the DNA is TGTGCCAGCAGTCCCCCGGGCGGGGGCTACAATGAGCAGTTCTTC. Its protein is CASSPPGGGYNEQFF.

The genes are TRBV27 and TRBJ2-1, with 8 bases identical to TRBD1. This CDR3 region has 14 residues. The germline V gene has CDR1 MNHEY and CDR2 SMNVEV (reference sequence). The J segment lost 9 bases and the V segment lost 6 bases, leaving 10 bases of the junction unmatched. The CDR3 spells CASSSDRGVGEQFF. The CDR3 bases are TGTGCCAGCAGCTCTGACAGGGGAGTCGGTGAGCAGTTCTTC.

There are a few counts of this clone. The chain uses TRBV5-6 and TRBJ1-2; D is unresolved. Per the germline V gene, CDR1 is SGHDT and CDR2 is YYEEEE. V lost 4 bases and J 3 bases, leaving 16 bases between the germline ends. This CDR3 has 15 amino acids. DNA of the CDR3: TGTGCCAGCAGCCGAGGGTCCGGAACCCACTATGGCTACACCTTC. Translation: CASSRGSGTHYGYTF.

The chain is built from TRBV18 and TRBJ1-2; no reliable D call. V shed 2 bases and J shed 0 bases, with 10 bases lying between them. Germline V gene sequence: CDR1 KGHSH, CDR2 LQKENI. The CDR3 length is 15 residues. The CDR3 coding sequence is TGTGCCAGCTCACCATCACAAGAAGCTAACTATGGCTACACCTTC. It is translated as CASSPSQEANYGYTF.

This chain uses TRBV9 with TRBJ2-2; 10 nucleotides align to TRBD2. Germline V gene data show CDR1 as SGDLS and CDR2 as YYNGEE. The CDR3 is 18 amino acids. The trim removed 4 bases at V and 2 bases at J, leaving 11 bases unmatched. For the CDR3, the DNA is TGTGCCAGCAGCCCATCGAGCGGGGGGGCGGTTAACACCGGGGAGCTGTTTTTT. It translates to CASSPSSGGAVNTGELFF.